These 19 T cell receptor beta chains came from one sample sequenced in a study of cytomegalovirus exposure and HLA in healthy donors. Amplification used 60 Vbeta primers and 13 Jbeta primers. TCRdb's copy holds only in-frame clones and misses some; the assay was immunoSEQ multiplex PCR. The sample has a few hundred thousand clones, less than 85% seen once; the top ten hold 0.2% to 0.25%. Sequencing was carried out using PBMCs. Receptors originate from a girl aged 2 to 10 in good health and CMV-seronegative.

This rearrangement joins TRBV4-1 to TRBJ1-5; D is undetermined. This CDR3 is 15 amino acids long. Germline loops: CDR1 MGHRA, CDR2 YSYEKL. The germline V and J ends were trimmed by 1 base and 0 bases, with 7 bases remaining between them. The CDR3 sequence: CASSQGQYSNQPQHF. The CDR3 DNA sequence: TGCGCCAGCAGCCAAGGGCAATATAGCAATCAGCCCCAGCATTTT.

The J gene is TRBJ2-1, the V gene TRBV6-5; D perhaps matches TRBD2 (7 bases). Looked up from germline, CDR1 is MNHEY and CDR2 is SVGAGI. The ends were cut back, 6 bases at V and 9 bases at J, with 21 bases in the middle. CDR3 length equals 15 residues. DNA for the CDR3: TGTGCCAGCAGCCCCGTCGCACGGGGGGCGTTTGAGCAGTTCTTC. It yields the protein CASSPVARGAFEQFF.

In regard to this clone: In the same sample, other DNA sequences code for this CDR3. CDR3: CASNQGNTEAFF. CDR3 DNA: TGTGCCAGTAACCAGGGAAACACTGAAGCTTTCTTT. V is TRBV19 and J is TRBJ1-1, with D possibly matching TRBD1 (5 bases). The CDR3 totals 12 residues. Germline V lookup: CDR1 LNHDA, CDR2 SQIVND (reference sequence). V lost 7 bases and J 2 bases, leaving 8 bases between the germline ends.

This clone was observed once. The chain employs TRBV28 and TRBJ2-7; the D is unclear. V lost 3 bases, J lost 2 bases, and 8 bases lay in between. CDR1 is MDHEN, CDR2 SYDVKM, per germline. This CDR3 has 13 amino acids. CDR3 nucleotide sequence: TGTGCCAGCAGTTTGGCATCCGCCTACGAGCAGTACTTC. It yields the protein CASSLASAYEQYF.

The rearrangement joins TRBV2 to TRBJ2-1, with D perhaps matching TRBD1 (6 bases). V was cut by 3 bases and J by 9 bases, with 15 bases left in between. Germline values: CDR1 SNHLY, CDR2 FYNNEI. The CDR3 runs to 14 residues. In DNA, the CDR3 is TGTGCCAGCAGTGATATGAGAACAGGGAGTGAGCAGTTCTTC. Translating gives CASSDMRTGSEQFF.

The chain couples TRBV23-1 to TRBJ1-2; D uncertain. TRBV23-1 carries the ORF label, with uncertain function. This CDR3 is 14 amino acids long. V was shortened by 9 bases and J by 7 bases, with 21 bases between the two germline ends. The CDR3 here is CARPPAVTRCGYTF. In nucleotides, the CDR3 is TGCGCCAGGCCTCCGGCGGTCACCCGGTGTGGCTACACCTTC.

The chain's CDR3 is CASSLLLAGENKQFF. As DNA, the CDR3 is TGCGCCAGCAGCTTGTTACTAGCGGGAGAAAACAAGCAGTTCTTC. The chain combines TRBV5-1 with TRBJ2-1; 11 bases fit TRBD2. The germline V gene encodes CDR1 SGHRS and CDR2 YFSETQ. Trimming took 1 base from V and 11 from J; bases not matched to a gene: 8. The CDR3 is made up of 15 amino acids. Looking up the rest from reference TRBV5-1 and TRBJ2-1 gives the full variable domain: KAGVTQTPRYLIKTRGQQVTLSCSPISGHRSVSWYQQTPGQGLQFLFEYFSETQRNKGNFPGRFSGRQFSNSRSEMNVSTLELGDSALYLCASSLLLAGENKQFFGPGTRLTVL.

For the CDR3, the DNA is TGTGCCAGCAGTGATAGTATATGGACTGAAGCTTTCTTT. This translates into CASSDSIWTEAFF. The genes are TRBV6-1 and TRBJ1-1, with no clear D. The CDR3 is 13 amino acids. The germline gives CDR1 MNHNS, CDR2 SASEGT. Trimming took off 3 bases at V and 5 bases at J, with 10 bases between the two ends.

The chain joins TRBV6-6 to TRBJ1-3; a weak D match, TRBD1 (5 bases). The CDR3 has 16 residues. Germline loops: CDR1 MNHNY, CDR2 SVGAGI (reference sequence). The V and J ends lost 0 bases and 5 bases respectively, with 14 bases between them. The CDR3 DNA follows: TGTGCCAGCAGTTACTCATATCAGGGAACCCGAAACACCATATATTTT. Amino acids: CASSYSYQGTRNTIYF.

The chain has TRBV29-1 and TRBJ1-6; tentatively, D is TRBD1 (6 bases). The CDR3 is 13 residues long. The V gene's germline CDR1 is SQVTM and CDR2 ANQGSEA. V lost 5 bases and J 5 bases, leaving 10 bases between the germline ends. CDR3: CSVRAGDNSPLHF. The CDR3 DNA reads as TGCAGCGTTAGGGCAGGGGATAATTCACCCCTCCACTTT. Full variable domain (outside the CDR3, taken from reference TRBV29-1 and TRBJ1-6): SAVISQKPSRDICQRGTSLTIQCQVDSQVTMMFWYRQQPGQSLTLIATANQGSEATYESGFVIDKFPISRPNLTFSTLTVSNMSPEDSSIYLCSVRAGDNSPLHFGNGTRLTVT.

The chain joins TRBV6-1 to TRBJ2-2, with D maybe TRBD1 (5 bases). Trimming stripped 8 bases from V and 4 bases from J, with 17 bases between. This CDR3 has 15 residues. Germline CDR1 reads MNHNS; CDR2 reads SASEGT. The CDR3 region has the DNA TGTGCCAGCCAGGGCAGGCAGTCGAGCACCGGGGAGCTGTTTTTT. It yields the protein CASQGRQSSTGELFF.

CDR3 amino acids: CASSLGEGGNEQFF. Written as DNA, the CDR3 is TGTGCCAGCAGCTTAGGGGAGGGGGGCAATGAGCAGTTCTTC. The chain has TRBV7-9 and TRBJ2-1, with D possibly being TRBD2 (7 bases). V was clipped by 1 base and J by 6 bases, with 10 bases between them. The CDR3 covers 14 residues. Germline lookup yields CDR1 SEHNR and CDR2 FQNEAQ (reference sequence).

The chain has TRBV19 and TRBJ1-3, with D possibly being TRBD1 (6 bases). The CDR3 has 16 amino acids. V was cut by 4 bases and J by 1 base, with 14 bases left in between. Per germline, CDR1 LNHDA and CDR2 SQIVND (reference sequence). The CDR3 loop reads CASSNPDSSSGNTIYF. CDR3 DNA: TGTGCCAGTAGTAACCCGGACAGTTCATCTGGAAACACCATATATTTT.

This clone has a handful of counts. This chain connects TRBV6-6 to TRBJ2-1; 9 nucleotides align to TRBD1. J was trimmed by 6 bases and V by 4 bases; bases with no gene match: 7. This CDR3 has 15 amino acids. Germline lookup yields CDR1 MNHNY and CDR2 SVGAGI (reference sequence). CDR3 coding DNA: TGTGCCAGCAGTTTCACAGGGGGCGCAACCAATGAGCAGTTCTTC. Residues: CASSFTGGATNEQFF.

This clone has only a few counts. The rearrangement uses TRBV7-9 and TRBJ1-2; D gene unclear. The CDR3 covers 11 residues. Germline lookup yields CDR1 SEHNR and CDR2 FQNEAQ (reference sequence). V was shortened by 3 bases and J by 7 bases, with 6 bases between the two germline ends. The DNA for the CDR3 is TGTGCCAGCAGCTTGAAGAGTGGCTACACCTTC. This gives the protein CASSLKSGYTF.

The chain links TRBV7-9 to TRBJ1-1; a possible D gene is TRBD1 (6 bases). This CDR3 is built from 15 residues. CDR1 and CDR2 from the germline V gene are SEHNR and FQNEAQ (reference sequence). The ends were cut back, 8 bases at V and 2 bases at J, with 18 bases in the middle. CDR3 sequence reads: CASQPSTGLNTEAFF. The CDR3 coding sequence is TGTGCCAGCCAGCCTTCGACAGGCCTCAACACTGAAGCTTTCTTT.

This chain joins TRBV5-1 and TRBJ2-7; 16 bases line up with TRBD2. Losses at the gene ends were 1 base for V and 1 base for J; bases not matched to a gene: 5. CDR3 length equals 18 residues. CDR1 and CDR2 (germline): SGHRS, YFSETQ. CDR3 loop: CASSLFGTSGGGSYEQYF. The CDR3 DNA reads as TGCGCCAGCAGCTTGTTTGGGACTAGCGGGGGGGGATCCTACGAGCAGTACTTC.

V and J are TRBV5-1 and TRBJ1-2, with 7 bases identical to TRBD1. The CDR3 consists of 15 residues. The ends lost 0 bases at V and 2 bases at J; junction bases unmatched: 4. Per germline, CDR1 SGHRS and CDR2 YFSETQ. This CDR3 reads CASSLDRGANYGYTF. For the CDR3, the DNA is TGCGCCAGCAGCTTGGACAGGGGCGCAAACTATGGCTACACCTTC.

The rearrangement links TRBV5-6 to TRBJ2-3; D gene unclear. This CDR3 contains 13 residues. The V end lost 4 bases, the J end lost 2 bases, and 8 bases lay between the germline ends. Germline V gene sequence: CDR1 SGHDT, CDR2 YYEEEE. The CDR3 spells CASSTQATDTQYF. The CDR3 DNA is TGTGCCAGCAGCACTCAGGCCACAGATACGCAGTATTTT.